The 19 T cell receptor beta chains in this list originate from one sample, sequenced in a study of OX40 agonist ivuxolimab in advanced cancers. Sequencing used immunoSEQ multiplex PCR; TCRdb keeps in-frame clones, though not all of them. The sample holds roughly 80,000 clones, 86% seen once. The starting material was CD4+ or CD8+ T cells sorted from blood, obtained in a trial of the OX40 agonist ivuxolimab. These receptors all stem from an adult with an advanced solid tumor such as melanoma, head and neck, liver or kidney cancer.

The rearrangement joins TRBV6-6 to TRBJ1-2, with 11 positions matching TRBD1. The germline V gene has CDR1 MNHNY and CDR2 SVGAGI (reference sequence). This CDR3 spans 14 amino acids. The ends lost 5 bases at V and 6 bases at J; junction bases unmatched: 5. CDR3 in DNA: TGTGCCAGCAGTGGCCTGGGACAGGGGGATGGCTACACCTTC. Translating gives CASSGLGQGDGYTF.

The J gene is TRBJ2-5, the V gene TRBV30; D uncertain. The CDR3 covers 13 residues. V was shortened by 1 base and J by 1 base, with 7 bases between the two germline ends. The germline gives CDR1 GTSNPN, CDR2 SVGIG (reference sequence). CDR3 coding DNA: TGTGCCTGGAGTGGACTCTCCCAAGAGACCCAGTACTTC. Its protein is CAWSGLSQETQYF.

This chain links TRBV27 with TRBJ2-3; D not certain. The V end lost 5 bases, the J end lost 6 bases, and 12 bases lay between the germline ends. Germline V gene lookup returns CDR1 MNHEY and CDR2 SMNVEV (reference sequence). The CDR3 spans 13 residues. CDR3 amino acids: CASSPQAGDTQYF. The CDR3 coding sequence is TGTGCCAGCAGTCCCCAAGCTGGCGATACGCAGTATTTT.

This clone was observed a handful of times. The CDR3 here is CASSLAAGLSYEQYF. The DNA for the CDR3 is TGTGCCAGCAGCTTGGCAGCAGGGCTCTCCTACGAGCAGTACTTC. The chain recombines TRBV5-5 with TRBJ2-7; possible D gene TRBD1, 5 bases. V was cut by 0 bases and J by 0 bases, with 10 bases left in between. The germline V gene encodes CDR1 SGHKS and CDR2 YYEKEE (reference sequence). CDR3 length equals 15 residues.

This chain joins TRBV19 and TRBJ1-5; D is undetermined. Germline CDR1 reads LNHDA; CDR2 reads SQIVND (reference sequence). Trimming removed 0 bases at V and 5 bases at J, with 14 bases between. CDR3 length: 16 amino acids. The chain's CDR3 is CASSIDQSQIHQPQHF. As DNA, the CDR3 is TGTGCCAGTAGTATAGATCAGAGTCAGATACATCAGCCCCAGCATTTT.

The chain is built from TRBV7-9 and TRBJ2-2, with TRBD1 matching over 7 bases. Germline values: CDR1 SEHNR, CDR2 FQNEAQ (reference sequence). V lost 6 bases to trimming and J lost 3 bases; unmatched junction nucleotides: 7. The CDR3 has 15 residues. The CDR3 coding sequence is TGTGCCAGCAGGCGGACAGGAAGGGACACCGGGGAGCTGTTTTTT. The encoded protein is CASRRTGRDTGELFF.

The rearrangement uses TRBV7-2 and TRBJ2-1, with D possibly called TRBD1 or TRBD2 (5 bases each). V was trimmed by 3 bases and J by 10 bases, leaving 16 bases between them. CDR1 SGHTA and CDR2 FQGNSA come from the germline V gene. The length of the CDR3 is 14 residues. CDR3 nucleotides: TGTGCCAGCAGCTTTGAGGGCGGAAGGGACGAGCAGTTCTTC. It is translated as CASSFEGGRDEQFF.

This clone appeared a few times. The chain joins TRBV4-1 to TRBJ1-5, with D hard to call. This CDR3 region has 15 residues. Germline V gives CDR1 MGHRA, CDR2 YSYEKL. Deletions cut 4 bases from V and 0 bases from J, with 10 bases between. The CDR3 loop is CASSPSLISNQPQHF. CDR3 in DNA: TGCGCCAGCAGCCCGTCACTGATTAGCAATCAGCCCCAGCATTTT.

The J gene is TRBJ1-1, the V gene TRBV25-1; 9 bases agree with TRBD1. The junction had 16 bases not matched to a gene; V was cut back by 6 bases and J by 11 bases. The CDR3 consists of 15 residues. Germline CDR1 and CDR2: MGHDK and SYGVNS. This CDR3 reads CASSPLPAGQGLAFF. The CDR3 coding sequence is TGTGCCAGCAGCCCTCTCCCCGCGGGACAGGGACTTGCTTTCTTT.

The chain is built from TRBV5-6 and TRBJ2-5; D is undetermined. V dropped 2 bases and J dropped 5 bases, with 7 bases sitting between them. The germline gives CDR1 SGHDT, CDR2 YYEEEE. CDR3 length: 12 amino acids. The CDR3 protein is CASSLRGETQYF. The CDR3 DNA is TGTGCCAGCAGCTTACGTGGGGAGACCCAGTACTTC.

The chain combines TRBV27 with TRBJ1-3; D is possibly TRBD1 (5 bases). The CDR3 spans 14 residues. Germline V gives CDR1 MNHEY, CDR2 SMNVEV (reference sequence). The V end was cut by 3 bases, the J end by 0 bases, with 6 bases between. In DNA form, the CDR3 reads TGTGCCAGCAGTTTGACAGTCTCTGGAAACACCATATATTTT. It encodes CASSLTVSGNTIYF.

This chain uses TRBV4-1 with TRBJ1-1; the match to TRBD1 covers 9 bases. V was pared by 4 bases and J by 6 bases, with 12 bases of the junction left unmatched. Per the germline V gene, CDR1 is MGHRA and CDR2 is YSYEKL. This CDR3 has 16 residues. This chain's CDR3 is CASSPFSQGAVAEAFF. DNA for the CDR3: TGCGCCAGCAGCCCCTTCTCACAGGGGGCTGTGGCTGAAGCTTTCTTT.

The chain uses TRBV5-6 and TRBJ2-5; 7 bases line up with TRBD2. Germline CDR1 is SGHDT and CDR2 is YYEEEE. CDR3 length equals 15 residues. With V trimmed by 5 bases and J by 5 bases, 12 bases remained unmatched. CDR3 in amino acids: CASRRGTLKEETQYF. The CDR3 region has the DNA TGTGCCAGCAGGCGGGGGACCTTAAAGGAGGAGACCCAGTACTTC.

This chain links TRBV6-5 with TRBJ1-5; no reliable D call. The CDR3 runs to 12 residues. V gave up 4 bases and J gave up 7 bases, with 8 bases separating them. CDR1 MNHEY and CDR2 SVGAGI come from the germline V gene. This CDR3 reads CASSSFGQPQHF. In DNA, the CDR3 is TGTGCCAGCAGTTCCTTTGGCCAGCCCCAGCATTTT.

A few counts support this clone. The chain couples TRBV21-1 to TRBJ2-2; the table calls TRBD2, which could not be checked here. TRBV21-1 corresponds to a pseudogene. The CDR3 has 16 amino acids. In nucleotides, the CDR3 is TGTGCCAGCAGCCTAAAAGGATCAGCGGGTACCGGGGAGCTGTTTTTT. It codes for CASSLKGSAGTGELFF.

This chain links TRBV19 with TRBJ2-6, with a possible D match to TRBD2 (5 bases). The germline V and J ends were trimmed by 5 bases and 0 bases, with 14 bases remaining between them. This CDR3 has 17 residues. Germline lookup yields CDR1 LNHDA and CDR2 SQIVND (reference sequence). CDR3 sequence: CASSPGRAGSGANVLTF. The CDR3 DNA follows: TGTGCCAGTAGTCCCGGTAGGGCGGGCTCTGGGGCCAACGTCCTGACTTTC.

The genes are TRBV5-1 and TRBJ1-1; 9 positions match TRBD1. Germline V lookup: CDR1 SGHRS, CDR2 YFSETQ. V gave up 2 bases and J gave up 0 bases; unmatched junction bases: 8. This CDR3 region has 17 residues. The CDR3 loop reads CASSLSQGAGMNTEAFF. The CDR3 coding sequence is TGCGCCAGCAGCTTATCACAGGGGGCGGGTATGAACACTGAAGCTTTCTTT.

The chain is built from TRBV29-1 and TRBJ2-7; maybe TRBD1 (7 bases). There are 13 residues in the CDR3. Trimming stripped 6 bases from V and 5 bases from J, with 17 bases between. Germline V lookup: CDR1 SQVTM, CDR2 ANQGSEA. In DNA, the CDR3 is TGCAGCGTCTCGCGGGACAGTTCCAACGAGCAGTACTTC. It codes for CSVSRDSSNEQYF.

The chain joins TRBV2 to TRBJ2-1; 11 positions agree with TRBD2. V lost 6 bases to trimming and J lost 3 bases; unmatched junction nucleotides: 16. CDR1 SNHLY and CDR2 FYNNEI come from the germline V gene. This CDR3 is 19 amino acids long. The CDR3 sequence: CASRGGSEGLAVFYNEQFF. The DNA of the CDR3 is TGTGCCAGCAGGGGTGGCAGCGAGGGACTAGCGGTCTTCTACAATGAGCAGTTCTTC.